This TCR beta chain was sequenced in a study of cytomegalovirus exposure and HLA in healthy donors. Study conclusions and caveats: Versus the approximately 670-donor mean, an Asian-associated ancestry cluster reportedly showed fewer N-insertions in a later analysis.

Donors consisted of healthy bone marrow donors. The germline V gene encodes CDR1 KGHSH and CDR2 LQKENI. CDR3 size: 13 residues. V was cut by 4 bases and J by 3 bases, with 9 bases left in between. PCR used 60 Vbeta primers and 13 Jbeta primers. The method was immunoSEQ multiplex PCR; TCRdb's version includes in-frame clones alone and lacks a portion of them. The table lists roughly 180,000 clones, just under 80% of them singletons, with roughly 2.7% in the top ten. This clone was found once. The antigen remains unidentified. This rearrangement joins TRBV18 to TRBJ2-5, with no clear D. The material sequenced was PBMCs. The clonotype was recovered from a female donor in good health and CMV-seronegative. This CDR3 is CASSQEMEETQYF. CDR3 DNA: TGTGCCAGCTCACAGGAGATGGAAGAGACCCAGTACTTC.